One and the same sample provided the 18 T cell receptor beta chains below, sequenced in a study of OX40 agonist ivuxolimab in advanced cancers. This table comes from immunoSEQ multiplex PCR, and its TCRdb copy is limited to in-frame clones, with some not included. The sample consists of under 25,000 clones, 70% to 90% of them appearing once. The sample here was CD4+ or CD8+ T cells sorted from blood, taken in a trial of the OX40 agonist ivuxolimab. The source of these receptors is an adult with an advanced solid tumor such as melanoma, head and neck, liver or kidney cancer.

The chain is built from TRBV4-1 and TRBJ1-1; possibly TRBD1 for D (6 bases). Germline V gene sequence: CDR1 MGHRA, CDR2 YSYEKL. Trimming took off 4 bases at V and 4 bases at J, with 10 bases between the two ends. The CDR3 sequence is 13 residues long. The CDR3 region is CASSRQVSTEAFF. The DNA of the CDR3 is TGCGCCAGCAGCCGACAGGTTAGCACTGAAGCTTTCTTT.

The rearrangement links TRBV13 to TRBJ2-2; TRBD1 matches 8 bases. Germline lookup yields CDR1 PRHDT and CDR2 FYEKMQ (reference sequence). Germline trimming cut 6 bases from V and 5 bases from J; bases unmatched to any gene: 5. The CDR3 runs to 14 residues. The CDR3 is CASSQTGGTGELFF. CDR3 bases: TGTGCCAGCAGTCAAACAGGGGGAACCGGGGAGCTGTTTTTT.

This chain links TRBV19 with TRBJ2-7; D perhaps matches TRBD2 (6 bases). The germline V gene has CDR1 LNHDA and CDR2 SQIVND (reference sequence). This CDR3 is built from 14 residues. The V end was cut by 8 bases, the J end by 1 base, with 15 bases between. The CDR3 loop is CASRDSPGSYEQYF. The CDR3 DNA is TGTGCCAGTCGGGACTCTCCAGGGTCCTACGAGCAGTACTTC.

This clone was counted once. The chain links TRBV5-6 to TRBJ2-1; possible D gene TRBD2, 6 bases. The V gene's germline CDR1 is SGHDT and CDR2 YYEEEE. CDR3 length: 16 amino acids. The V end was cut by 9 bases, the J end by 0 bases, with 19 bases between. The CDR3 DNA sequence: TGTGCCACCAACGTTGGGGGGAGGAGCTCCTACAATGAGCAGTTCTTC. This translates into CATNVGGRSSYNEQFF.

This sequence joins TRBV28 and TRBJ2-3, with D perhaps TRBD1 (5 bases). The germline gives CDR1 MDHEN, CDR2 SYDVKM. The CDR3 sequence is 16 residues long. Deletions cut 2 bases from V and 2 bases from J, with 14 bases between. The CDR3 DNA reads as TGTGCCAGCAGTTTAGGGGCCGGTCTGGTCACAGATACGCAGTATTTT. As protein: CASSLGAGLVTDTQYF.

The rearrangement links TRBV6-5 to TRBJ1-1, with D uncertain. The CDR3 is made up of 13 amino acids. Germline loops: CDR1 MNHEY, CDR2 SVGAGI. V lost 0 bases to trimming and J lost 1 base, with 3 bases between them. This CDR3 is CASSYSKNTEAFF. The CDR3 nucleotides read TGTGCCAGCAGTTACTCGAAGAACACTGAAGCTTTCTTT.

The gene calls are TRBV25-1 and TRBJ2-7; D is unclear. The CDR3 is 13 amino acids. V was clipped by 3 bases and J by 0 bases, with 6 bases between them. Germline V gives CDR1 MGHDK, CDR2 SYGVNS. The CDR3 region has the DNA TGTGCCAGCAGTGACGGATCCTCCTACGAGCAGTACTTC. Translated, it gives CASSDGSSYEQYF.

J is TRBJ1-1 and V is TRBV13; the match to TRBD1 covers 8 bases. This CDR3 spans 17 amino acids. The V gene end was trimmed by 0 bases and the J gene end by 4 bases; junction bases not matched to a gene: 10. Germline CDR1 is PRHDT and CDR2 is FYEKMQ (reference sequence). CDR3 sequence (DNA): TGTGCCAGCAGCTTAGGGGTGTCCTTGGGACAGGTCACTGAAGCTTTCTTT. Protein: CASSLGVSLGQVTEAFF.

This chain connects TRBV25-1 to TRBJ1-2; tentatively, D is TRBD1 (5 bases). V lost 5 bases, J lost 4 bases, and 20 bases lay in between. The germline gives CDR1 MGHDK, CDR2 SYGVNS. CDR3 length equals 16 residues. The DNA of the CDR3 is TGTGCCAGCAGTTTTGCGCGAGAACTGGGGACCTATGGCTACACCTTC. Translating it yields CASSFARELGTYGYTF.

V usage is TRBV6-5 and J usage is TRBJ1-5; D is ambiguous. Germline V lookup: CDR1 MNHEY, CDR2 SVGAGI. V gave up 0 bases and J gave up 6 bases, with 9 bases separating them. There are 14 residues in the CDR3. The CDR3, as DNA: TGTGCCAGCAGTTACTCGGGGTACTCTCAGCCCCAGCATTTT. It is translated as CASSYSGYSQPQHF.

CDR3 in DNA: TGTGCCAGCAGTTTAGGCATAGGGTACGAGCAGTACTTC. The encoded protein is CASSLGIGYEQYF. The genes are TRBV27 and TRBJ2-7; no clear D gene. CDR1 MNHEY and CDR2 SMNVEV come from the germline V gene (reference sequence). V was cut by 2 bases and J by 4 bases, with 9 bases left in between. CDR3 size: 13 residues.

V and J are TRBV27 and TRBJ2-3; 9 bases are shared with TRBD2. The CDR3 has 13 residues. Germline V gene data show CDR1 as MNHEY and CDR2 as SMNVEV (reference sequence). V lost 11 bases and J lost 0; bases outside the gene matches: 3. This CDR3 is CAAGGRSTDTQYF. The CDR3, as DNA: TGTGCCGCGGGAGGGCGGAGCACAGATACGCAGTATTTT.

This sequence joins TRBV5-1 and TRBJ2-2, with D tentatively TRBD2 (6 bases). Trimming took 4 bases from V and 1 from J, leaving 11 bases between them. The CDR3 length is 15 residues. Per germline, CDR1 SGHRS and CDR2 YFSETQ. CDR3 residues: CASSRIGGNTGELFF. The CDR3 bases are TGCGCCAGCAGCCGAATCGGGGGGAACACCGGGGAGCTGTTTTTT.

The chain couples TRBV29-1 to TRBJ1-1; 8 positions agree with TRBD1. V lost 6 bases and J lost 10; bases outside the gene matches: 13. CDR1 and CDR2 from the germline V gene are SQVTM and ANQGSEA. This CDR3 is built from 13 residues. CDR3 in amino acids: CSVFMAGGTRAFF. CDR3 nucleotide sequence: TGCAGCGTCTTCATGGCAGGGGGCACCCGAGCTTTCTTT.

The V and J genes are TRBV19 and TRBJ2-2; D possibly uses TRBD1 or TRBD2 (6 bases each). Trimming pared 7 bases from V and 9 bases from J, leaving 18 bases between. The CDR3 has 14 amino acids. The germline gives CDR1 LNHDA, CDR2 SQIVND (reference sequence). The CDR3 is CASTTGGGGRELFF. The CDR3 DNA reads TGTGCCAGTACCACCGGCGGAGGGGGAAGGGAGCTGTTTTTT. The full variable domain, completed using reference TRBV19 and TRBJ2-2, is DGGITQSPKYLFRKEGQNVTLSCEQNLNHDAMYWYRQDPGQGLRLIYYSQIVNDFQKGDIAEGYSVSREKKESFPLTVTSAQKNPTAFYLCASTTGGGGRELFFGEGSRLTVL.

V usage is TRBV7-2 and J usage is TRBJ2-5, with 13 bases fitting TRBD2. Germline values: CDR1 SGHTA, CDR2 FQGNSA. This CDR3 is 16 amino acids long. Losses at the gene ends were 7 bases for V and 4 bases for J; bases not matched to a gene: 9. The CDR3 is CASTPRLAGGGETQYF. As DNA, the CDR3 is TGTGCCAGCACTCCTCGACTAGCGGGGGGTGGAGAGACCCAGTACTTC.

This chain links TRBV11-2 with TRBJ2-2; D is undetermined. Trimming left V 4 bases short and J 4 bases short, with 1 base between. This CDR3 has 11 amino acids. Germline CDR1 reads SGHAT; CDR2 reads FQNNGV. CDR3 coding DNA: TGTGCCAGCAGCTCCACCGGGGAGCTGTTTTTT. Protein: CASSSTGELFF.

The chain carries TRBV5-1 and TRBJ2-7, with D perhaps TRBD1 or TRBD2 (6 bases each). V gave up 3 bases and J gave up 2 bases, with 12 bases separating them. The CDR3 length is 14 residues. In germline, CDR1 is SGHRS, CDR2 YFSETQ. The CDR3 DNA reads TGCGCCAGCAGCTCCCGGGGGCCGGCCTACGAGCAGTACTTC. It codes for CASSSRGPAYEQYF.